These 22 T cell receptor beta chains share one sample of origin, sequenced in a study of OX40 agonist ivuxolimab in advanced cancers. Sequencing used immunoSEQ multiplex PCR; TCRdb keeps in-frame clones, though not all of them. The sample lists some 41,000 clones; roughly 90% were seen once. Sequenced material: CD4+ or CD8+ T cells sorted from blood, taken in a trial of the OX40 agonist ivuxolimab. The source is an adult with an advanced solid tumor such as melanoma, head and neck, liver or kidney cancer.

This clone appeared a few times. The CDR3 reads CASSRTGTSGGLLETQYF. The CDR3 nucleotides read TGTGCCAGCAGCCGGACCGGGACTAGCGGGGGGCTCCTAGAGACCCAGTACTTC. The chain employs TRBV7-2 and TRBJ2-5, with 15 bases lining up with TRBD2. The ends lost 5 bases at V and 4 bases at J; junction bases unmatched: 11. This CDR3 has 18 amino acids. Germline V CDR1 and CDR2: SGHTA, FQGNSA.

This chain joins TRBV11-3 and TRBJ1-3, with D perhaps matching TRBD1 (6 bases). The length of the CDR3 is 15 residues. Trimming shortened V by 5 bases and J by 2 bases, and 13 bases separated the two germline ends. From germline, CDR1 is SGHNT and CDR2 YENEEA. CDR3 region: CASSGGPGPGNTIYF. The DNA for the CDR3 is TGTGCCAGCAGCGGGGGGCCAGGCCCTGGAAACACCATATATTTT.

V gene TRBV7-2 combines with J gene TRBJ2-6; D possibly corresponds to TRBD1 (6 bases). The germline V gene encodes CDR1 SGHTA and CDR2 FQGNSA. This CDR3 has 19 residues. V was cut by 7 bases and J by 1 base, with 23 bases left in between. The DNA of the CDR3 is TGTGCCAGCACCGCCCCCCCAGGGGAACTGACATCTGGGGCCAACGTCCTGACTTTC. Its protein product is CASTAPPGELTSGANVLTF.

Notes on this clone: At the DNA level, this CDR3 is encoded by other sequences in the same sample as well. The chain has TRBV6-5 and TRBJ2-3, with D hard to call. CDR3 length equals 13 residues. The V end was cut by 4 bases, the J end by 0 bases, with 5 bases between. Germline CDR1 reads MNHEY; CDR2 reads SVGAGI. The CDR3 nucleotides read TGTGCCAGCAGTTCCGGGAGCACAGATACGCAGTATTTT. Translation gives CASSSGSTDTQYF.

V and J are TRBV9 and TRBJ2-3; a weak D match, TRBD1 (5 bases). The CDR3 totals 14 residues. With 6 bases removed from V and 4 bases from J, the gap between germline ends came to 15 bases. From germline, CDR1 is SGDLS and CDR2 YYNGEE. CDR3 DNA: TGTGCCAGCACGAGGCAGGGTGATTCAGATACGCAGTATTTT. Encoded protein: CASTRQGDSDTQYF. The complete variable domain, with remaining parts taken from reference TRBV9 and TRBJ2-3, reads DSGVTQTPKHLITATGQRVTLRCSPRSGDLSVYWYQQSLDQGLQFLIQYYNGEERAKGNILERFSAQQFPDLHSELNLSSLELGDSALYFCASTRQGDSDTQYFGPGTRLTVL.

J is TRBJ1-2 and V is TRBV6-6, with no clear D. This CDR3 region has 14 residues. V was cut by 7 bases and J by 7 bases, with 19 bases left in between. In germline, CDR1 is MNHNY, CDR2 SVGAGI (reference sequence). The CDR3 here is CASTFGRTTGGYTF. The CDR3 nucleotides read TGTGCCAGCACTTTCGGACGGACGACGGGTGGCTACACCTTC.

V gene TRBV28 combines with J gene TRBJ1-2, with D unresolved. The V gene lost 10 bases and the J gene lost 5 bases, with 11 bases spanning the gap. From germline, CDR1 is MDHEN and CDR2 SYDVKM. The CDR3 is made up of 11 amino acids. DNA of the CDR3: TGTGCCATAGGAGAACGATATGGCTACACCTTC. Translated: CAIGERYGYTF.

V usage is TRBV6-4 and J usage is TRBJ1-5; TRBD1 is a possible D gene (6 bases). The CDR3 covers 14 residues. Trimming took off 7 bases at V and 7 bases at J, with 17 bases between the two ends. CDR1 MRHNA and CDR2 SNTAGT come from the germline V gene. The DNA of the CDR3 is TGTGCCAGCACCCGAGGGGGGCGCGGGCAGCCCCAGCATTTT. Translating it yields CASTRGGRGQPQHF.

V gene TRBV7-6 combines with J gene TRBJ1-2, with D possibly matching TRBD1 (5 bases). The germline V gene encodes CDR1 SGHVS and CDR2 FNYEAQ. The length of the CDR3 is 15 residues. The V end lost 5 bases, the J end lost 7 bases, and 20 bases lay between the germline ends. Here the CDR3 reads CASSQNWGPSRGYTF. The DNA of the CDR3 is TGTGCCAGCAGCCAGAACTGGGGCCCGTCGCGTGGCTACACCTTC.

The rearrangement links TRBV6-1 to TRBJ2-7, with D perhaps TRBD2 (5 bases). The germline V gene has CDR1 MNHNS and CDR2 SASEGT. The CDR3 spans 19 residues. The V and J ends lost 3 bases and 7 bases respectively, with 31 bases between them. In DNA form, the CDR3 reads TGTGCCAGCAGTGAGACCCTGGAGCGGAGTATCCTTAAATTTGCGGAGCAGTACTTC. Protein: CASSETLERSILKFAEQYF.

The chain couples TRBV6-4 to TRBJ1-2; TRBD1 matches 7 bases. The CDR3 runs to 20 residues. The germline gives CDR1 MRHNA, CDR2 SNTAGT. Trimming cost V 2 bases and J 1 base; bases outside gene matches: 19. CDR3: CASSDPATPGDSPDNYGYTF. The CDR3 nucleotides are TGTGCCAGCAGTGACCCCGCGACTCCCGGGGACAGCCCTGATAACTATGGCTACACCTTC.

Only a few counts were recorded for this clone. The chain uses TRBV27 and TRBJ2-1; 10 positions agree with TRBD2. The CDR3 covers 15 residues. Germline V gene data show CDR1 as MNHEY and CDR2 as SMNVEV (reference sequence). The V gene end was trimmed by 0 bases and the J gene end by 6 bases; junction bases not matched to a gene: 2. CDR3 sequence reads: CASSLSERGGNEQFF. CDR3 nucleotide sequence: TGTGCCAGCAGTTTATCGGAGCGGGGGGGCAATGAGCAGTTCTTC.

This sequence joins TRBV5-4 and TRBJ2-3; maybe TRBD1 (5 bases). The V end was cut by 4 bases, the J end by 1 base, with 10 bases between. This CDR3 has 14 amino acids. Germline CDR1 and CDR2: SGHNT and YYREEE (reference sequence). CDR3 bases: TGTGCCAGCAGCCAAGGGGTCCGCACAGATACGCAGTATTTT. It is translated as CASSQGVRTDTQYF.

This clone was observed once. DNA for the CDR3: TGCGCCAGCAGCCAAACTAGACTAGCGCCTAATGAGCAGTTCTTC. Protein product: CASSQTRLAPNEQFF. The rearrangement joins TRBV4-3 to TRBJ2-1; TRBD2 matches at 8 bases. The V gene's germline CDR1 is LGHNA and CDR2 YSLEER. After removal of 2 bases from V and 7 bases from J, the junction contained 7 bases not matched to a gene. This CDR3 region has 15 residues.

The genes are TRBV5-1 and TRBJ1-6; D remains unclear. This CDR3 has 15 residues. The V end lost 0 bases, the J end lost 10 bases, and 14 bases lay between the germline ends. Looked up from germline, CDR1 is SGHRS and CDR2 is YFSETQ. CDR3 coding DNA: TGCGCCAGCAGCTTGGTGGGGATCCCAGAATCACCCCTCCACTTT. This gives the protein CASSLVGIPESPLHF.

V gene TRBV7-2 combines with J gene TRBJ1-2; tentative D call: TRBD1 (5 bases). Germline V gene sequence: CDR1 SGHTA, CDR2 FQGNSA. The CDR3 has 16 amino acids. With 1 base removed from V and 3 bases from J, the gap between germline ends came to 15 bases. Here the CDR3 reads CASSLEPSGIYYGYTF. The CDR3 DNA reads as TGTGCCAGCAGCTTAGAGCCTTCAGGGATATACTATGGCTACACCTTC.

The chain is built from TRBV2 and TRBJ2-1; 7 bases are shared with TRBD2. After removal of 7 bases from V and 4 bases from J, the junction contained 7 bases not matched to a gene. CDR3 length equals 14 residues. The germline CDR1 and CDR2 sequences are SNHLY and FYNNEI. The CDR3, as DNA: TGTGCCAGCACGGGGGGAAAGGATTACAATGAGCAGTTCTTC. Protein: CASTGGKDYNEQFF.

In its sample, this clone was seen once. The rearrangement joins TRBV4-1 to TRBJ2-5, with TRBD2 as a possible D gene (6 bases). CDR1 is MGHRA, CDR2 YSYEKL, per germline. The V and J ends lost 3 bases and 1 base respectively, with 12 bases between them. The CDR3 runs 15 residues. The CDR3 bases are TGCGCCAGCAGCCAGCACGGGACTTCCCAAGAGACCCAGTACTTC. It specifies CASSQHGTSQETQYF.

This chain joins TRBV30 and TRBJ1-5; D is undetermined. The CDR3 has 14 amino acids. The V end lost 2 bases, the J end lost 0 bases, and 8 bases lay between the germline ends. Germline V CDR1 and CDR2: GTSNPN, SVGIG (reference sequence). CDR3 loop: CAWSLGRSNQPQHF. DNA for the CDR3: TGTGCCTGGAGTCTTGGCCGTAGCAATCAGCCCCAGCATTTT.

This clone showed up just once. The chain has TRBV10-3 and TRBJ1-4; D unresolved. Germline values: CDR1 ENHRY, CDR2 SYGVKD. This CDR3 spans 14 amino acids. The V end lost 7 bases, the J end lost 2 bases, and 11 bases lay between the germline ends. CDR3 sequence (DNA): TGTGCCATCAATCCGGATGGGACTAATGAAAAACTGTTTTTT. Encoded protein: CAINPDGTNEKLFF.

The chain links TRBV30 to TRBJ2-5; D call uncertain. The CDR3 is made up of 17 amino acids. Germline CDR1 GTSNPN, CDR2 SVGIG (reference sequence). Trimming took 2 bases from V and 2 from J, leaving 21 bases between them. CDR3 in DNA: TGTGCCTGGAGTCAAAGAAGGACCTCAATCAGGCAAGAGACCCAGTACTTC. Its protein is CAWSQRRTSIRQETQYF. Variable domain in full (rest from reference TRBV30 and TRBJ2-5): SQTIHQWPATLVQPVGSPLSLECTVEGTSNPNLYWYRQAAGRGLQLLFYSVGIGQISSEVPQNLSASRPQDRQFILSSKKLLLSDSGFYLCAWSQRRTSIRQETQYFGPGTRLLVL.

This chain's CDR3 is CASSSRPGGPSNYGYTF. The CDR3 nucleotides are TGCGCCAGCAGCTCGAGGCCAGGGGGCCCTTCTAACTATGGCTACACCTTC. V gene TRBV5-1 combines with J gene TRBJ1-2; 8 bases fit TRBD1. The CDR3 contains 17 residues. V lost 3 bases and J lost 0; bases outside the gene matches: 10. Per germline, CDR1 SGHRS and CDR2 YFSETQ. Variable domain in full (rest from reference TRBV5-1 and TRBJ1-2): KAGVTQTPRYLIKTRGQQVTLSCSPISGHRSVSWYQQTPGQGLQFLFEYFSETQRNKGNFPGRFSGRQFSNSRSEMNVSTLELGDSALYLCASSSRPGGPSNYGYTFGSGTRLTVV.